Described below is a single T cell receptor (beta chain) sequence and its context. Its target is not known. Between the trimmed V and J ends, which lost 0 bases and 0 bases, there was a span of 3 bases. Germline V CDR1 and CDR2: GTSNPN, SVGIG (reference sequence). There are 13 residues in the CDR3. The data belong to a study of T cell responses to AZD1222 COVID-19 vaccine. Study overall: Pooled in the analysis were second doses at about 4 or about 12 weeks.

The protocol was immunoSEQ multiplex PCR, while the TCRdb copy is restricted to in-frame clones and leaves out a portion. The sample has 100,000 to 150,000 clones, roughly 89% seen once. Study findings and constraints: Distributed over spike, vaccine-associated CD4 TCRs predominated at 160-218 and 743-854. Repertoire sampling occurred only after the peak T cell response.

This specimen consisted of peripheral blood, obtained on day 0 of AZD1222 vaccination. This clonotype was obtained from an adult in good health. The chain joins TRBV30 to TRBJ2-1; no firm D call. CDR3 sequence reads: CAWSVGSYNEQFF. In nucleotides, the CDR3 is TGTGCCTGGAGTGTGGGCTCCTACAATGAGCAGTTCTTC.